The 22 T cell receptor beta chains below all came from one sample that was sequenced in a study of vaccination effects on CD4 cells after COVID-19. Sequenced by immunoSEQ multiplex PCR; TCRdb stores in-frame clones only, minus some. The sample consists of 8,700 or so clones, under 85% of them appearing once. These receptors are not linked to any known antigen. Sequencing in the ViraFEST assay came after antigen-specific CD4+ T cells had been expanded with viral peptide pools, which were used to stimulate PBMC. Following 10 days of culture, CD4+ T cells were isolated. Source: CD4+ T cells from PBMCs cultured with HCoV-229E spike peptides, taken before COVID-19 vaccination. The source of these receptors is a human donor who received a COVID-19 vaccine.

The chain carries TRBV5-8 and TRBJ2-5; a weak D match, TRBD1 (6 bases). The germline V gene has CDR1 SGHTS and CDR2 YDEGEE. V was clipped by 2 bases and J by 4 bases, with 15 bases between them. There are 15 residues in the CDR3. This CDR3 reads CASSLGQILGETQYF. As DNA, the CDR3 is TGTGCCAGCAGCTTAGGACAGATTTTGGGAGAGACCCAGTACTTC.

This clone appeared a few times. The V and J genes are TRBV4-1 and TRBJ1-5; no definite D call. Germline V gene sequence: CDR1 MGHRA, CDR2 YSYEKL. The CDR3 contains 13 residues. V was trimmed by 4 bases and J by 7 bases, leaving 11 bases between them. As DNA, the CDR3 is TGCGCCAGCAGCCCCCAAGTGGGGCAGCCCCAGCATTTT. Translation gives CASSPQVGQPQHF.

This chain uses TRBV7-7 with TRBJ2-1, with 14 bases identical to TRBD2. CDR3 length: 17 residues. V lost 4 bases and J lost 6; bases outside the gene matches: 8. From germline, CDR1 is SSHAT and CDR2 FNYEAQ (reference sequence). CDR3 DNA sequence: TGTGCCAGCAGCTCGGGAAGACTAGCGGGAGGGCCCAATGAGCAGTTCTTC. This translates into CASSSGRLAGGPNEQFF.

This sequence joins TRBV6-5 and TRBJ1-3; D is ambiguous. Trimming took 1 base from V and 4 from J, leaving 11 bases between them. This CDR3 spans 15 amino acids. Per germline, CDR1 MNHEY and CDR2 SVGAGI. DNA for the CDR3: TGTGCCAGCAGTTACTACAGCCACGCCGGAAACACCATATATTTT. Its translation is CASSYYSHAGNTIYF.

This chain's CDR3 is CASSPRGSGTQETQYF. The CDR3 DNA reads TGTGCCAGCAGCCCCCGTGGGTCAGGTACGCAAGAGACCCAGTACTTC. The chain links TRBV3-1 (or the pseudogene TRBV3-2) to TRBJ2-5; no reliable D call. Germline loops: CDR1 LGHDT, CDR2 YNNKEL (reference sequence). The CDR3 runs 16 residues. V was shortened by 4 bases and J by 2 bases, with 17 bases between the two germline ends.

This clone was seen just once. DNA of the CDR3: TGTGCCAGCAGCCCCGAGTTGGCCTCACCCCTCCACTTT. It is translated as CASSPELASPLHF. The chain couples TRBV3-1 (or the pseudogene TRBV3-2) to TRBJ1-6; D is ambiguous. Germline V gene data show CDR1 as LGHDT and CDR2 as YNNKEL (reference sequence). The CDR3 covers 13 residues. Trimming stripped 4 bases from V and 10 bases from J, with 11 bases between.

The gene calls are TRBV18 and TRBJ1-4; D gene ambiguous. Germline CDR1 KGHSH, CDR2 LQKENI. CDR3 length: 15 residues. Trimming stripped 4 bases from V and 0 bases from J, with 9 bases between. The CDR3, as DNA: TGTGCCAGCTCACGGAGCACCGCAACTAATGAAAAACTGTTTTTT. Translation gives CASSRSTATNEKLFF.

The rearrangement joins TRBV7-2 to TRBJ1-5; the match to TRBD1 covers 8 bases. Losses at the gene ends were 1 base for V and 1 base for J; bases not matched to a gene: 6. Germline loops: CDR1 SGHTA, CDR2 FQGNSA. This CDR3 has 17 residues. The CDR3 loop reads CASSLVSGGQSNQPQHF. The DNA for the CDR3 is TGTGCCAGCAGCTTAGTGTCAGGGGGCCAAAGCAATCAGCCCCAGCATTTT.

V and J are TRBV25-1 and TRBJ2-7; the D gene is possibly TRBD1 (6 bases). The CDR3 runs to 13 residues. Germline V gene data show CDR1 as MGHDK and CDR2 as SYGVNS. V lost 6 bases and J 2 bases, leaving 11 bases between the germline ends. As DNA, the CDR3 is TGTGCCAGCAGGGGGGACAACACCTACGAGCAGTACTTC. It translates to CASRGDNTYEQYF.

The CDR3 DNA sequence: TGTGCCAGCAGCCGAGGACAGGGGGGGATCTACGAGCAGTACTTC. This encodes CASSRGQGGIYEQYF. The rearrangement uses TRBV11-2 and TRBJ2-7; 10 positions agree with TRBD1. CDR3 length: 15 residues. Germline trimming cut 5 bases from V and 3 bases from J; bases unmatched to any gene: 7. CDR1 is SGHAT and CDR2 is FQNNGV in the germline V gene.

The chain has TRBV9 and TRBJ2-7, with D hard to call. V was shortened by 4 bases and J by 3 bases, with 26 bases between the two germline ends. This CDR3 contains 18 residues. From germline, CDR1 is SGDLS and CDR2 YYNGEE. The DNA for the CDR3 is TGTGCCAGCAGCCGGATAGTAACGGCCGGACGTAGGATCTACGAGCAGTACTTC. Encoded protein: CASSRIVTAGRRIYEQYF.

In its sample, this clone was seen a few times. The chain uses TRBV19 and TRBJ1-1; no reliable D call. The CDR3 has 12 residues. The ends were cut back, 6 bases at V and 1 base at J, with 6 bases in the middle. CDR1 is LNHDA, CDR2 SQIVND, per germline (reference sequence). The CDR3 DNA sequence: TGTGCCAGTAGGTGGGGGAACACTGAAGCTTTCTTT. Translating it yields CASRWGNTEAFF.

The chain is built from TRBV18 and TRBJ2-3; 8 bases agree with TRBD2. This CDR3 comprises 14 residues. CDR1 is KGHSH, CDR2 LQKENI, per germline. Losses at the gene ends were 3 bases for V and 2 bases for J; bases not matched to a gene: 1. The CDR3 DNA reads as TGTGCCAGCTCACCGACTAGCGACACAGATACGCAGTATTTT. This encodes CASSPTSDTDTQYF.

The V and J genes are TRBV5-1 and TRBJ2-7; TRBD1 agrees at 8 bases. The J segment lost 3 bases and the V segment lost 3 bases, leaving 2 bases of the junction unmatched. Germline CDR1 is SGHRS and CDR2 is YFSETQ. The CDR3 runs 13 residues. This chain's CDR3 is CASSYTGGYEQYF. The CDR3 region has the DNA TGCGCCAGCAGCTACACAGGGGGCTACGAGCAGTACTTC. Variable domain in full (rest from reference TRBV5-1 and TRBJ2-7): KAGVTQTPRYLIKTRGQQVTLSCSPISGHRSVSWYQQTPGQGLQFLFEYFSETQRNKGNFPGRFSGRQFSNSRSEMNVSTLELGDSALYLCASSYTGGYEQYFGPGTRLTVT.

This rearrangement joins TRBV6-5 to TRBJ2-2, with a tentative D call TRBD1 (6 bases). This CDR3 region has 15 residues. Germline V gene data show CDR1 as MNHEY and CDR2 as SVGAGI. The V end was cut by 6 bases, the J end by 3 bases, with 14 bases between. CDR3 protein: CASSPRTADTGELFF. CDR3 DNA: TGTGCCAGCAGCCCACGGACAGCGGACACCGGGGAGCTGTTTTTT.

The chain couples TRBV6-1 to TRBJ1-6, with a weak D call TRBD1 (6 bases). This CDR3 is built from 15 residues. V was pared by 8 bases and J by 9 bases, with 20 bases between. Germline CDR1 and CDR2: MNHNS and SASEGT. The CDR3 protein is CASLKEWGAGSPLHF. The DNA for the CDR3 is TGTGCCAGCCTAAAAGAATGGGGGGCTGGTTCACCCCTCCACTTT.

This clone turned up a few times. This chain connects TRBV10-2 to TRBJ1-2; D is unresolved. This CDR3 is 13 amino acids long. V shed 4 bases and J shed 3 bases, with 9 bases lying between them. Germline V gene lookup returns CDR1 WSHSY and CDR2 SAAADI. DNA for the CDR3: TGCGCCAGCAGTGTGAACGGCGACTATGGCTACACCTTC. This translates into CASSVNGDYGYTF.

A single count supports this clone. The chain is built from TRBV6-5 and TRBJ2-3; the D is unclear. Trimming shortened V by 0 bases and J by 2 bases, and 12 bases separated the two germline ends. This CDR3 has 16 residues. Germline-derived CDR1 and CDR2 are MNHEY and SVGAGI. CDR3 sequence reads: CASSYSVSRLTDTQYF. CDR3 in DNA: TGTGCCAGCAGTTACTCGGTGTCGCGCCTCACAGATACGCAGTATTTT.

The chain joins TRBV9 to TRBJ2-1; no definite D call. Germline V gene sequence: CDR1 SGDLS, CDR2 YYNGEE. The CDR3 has 12 residues. Between the trimmed V and J ends, which lost 0 bases and 8 bases, there was a span of 6 bases. In DNA, the CDR3 is TGTGCCAGCAGCGTAGTCCTGGATGAGCAGTTCTTC. As protein: CASSVVLDEQFF. The whole variable domain, remainder taken from reference TRBV9 and TRBJ2-1, is DSGVTQTPKHLITATGQRVTLRCSPRSGDLSVYWYQQSLDQGLQFLIQYYNGEERAKGNILERFSAQQFPDLHSELNLSSLELGDSALYFCASSVVLDEQFFGPGTRLTVL.

The chain joins TRBV11-2 to TRBJ2-4, with D perhaps TRBD1 or TRBD2 (6 bases each). Germline lookup yields CDR1 SGHAT and CDR2 FQNNGV. Trimming shortened V by 5 bases and J by 8 bases, and 16 bases separated the two germline ends. This CDR3 is built from 14 residues. The CDR3: CASSLARGVDIQYF. CDR3 sequence (DNA): TGTGCCAGCAGCCTAGCGAGGGGGGTTGACATTCAGTACTTC. The full variable domain, with the rest looked up from reference TRBV11-2 and TRBJ2-4, is EAGVAQSPRYKIIEKRQSVAFWCNPISGHATLYWYQQILGQGPKLLIQFQNNGVVDDSQLPKDRFSAERLKGVDSTLKIQPAKLEDSAVYLCASSLARGVDIQYFGAGTRLSVL.

The gene calls are TRBV27 and TRBJ2-3, with 11 bases that match TRBD2. The CDR3 extends over 20 amino acids. Germline values: CDR1 MNHEY, CDR2 SMNVEV (reference sequence). With V trimmed by 3 bases and J by 1 base, 15 bases remained unmatched. The CDR3 DNA follows: TGTGCCAGCAGTTTTGCCGAGGGGTTAGCGGGGGGGCGGGGCACAGATACGCAGTATTTT. Residues: CASSFAEGLAGGRGTDTQYF.

The chain has TRBV6-6 and TRBJ2-1; a weak D match, TRBD2 (6 bases). V gave up 6 bases and J gave up 2 bases, with 17 bases separating them. Germline values: CDR1 MNHNY, CDR2 SVGAGI (reference sequence). The length of the CDR3 is 16 residues. The CDR3 nucleotides read TGTGCCAGCAGGCGACCCCTAGCGAGGGCCTACAATGAGCAGTTCTTC. Its translation is CASRRPLARAYNEQFF.